One and the same sample provided the 14 T cell receptor beta chains below, sequenced in a study of cytomegalovirus exposure and HLA in healthy donors (dated by TCRdb to 2017 to 2019). The library was produced with the immunoSEQ multiplex PCR assay. For the multiplex PCR, a mixture combining 60 forward primers for TCR Vbeta segments and 13 reverse primers for TCR Jbeta segments was used. Sourced from immuneACCESS, this table was stored by TCRdb with only in-frame sequences that have V and J called. A share of the clones is absent; for the studies checked, an unresolved V gene accounts for under half, and the remainder has no known explanation. Recorded for this sample are over 85,000 clones; 80% of them occurred a single time. In total, the top ten clones hold over 2.5% of the sample. Specimen: PBMCs. Source of these receptors: a woman in her fifties or sixties in good health and CMV-seropositive.

The V call is TRBV30, the J call TRBJ1-5; 7 bases align to TRBD1. Germline V lookup: CDR1 GTSNPN, CDR2 SVGIG (reference sequence). V was clipped by 5 bases and J by 0 bases; unmatched bases: 1. This CDR3 is 13 amino acids long. The CDR3 loop is CAWAGGSNQPQHF. CDR3 in DNA: TGTGCCTGGGCAGGGGGTAGCAATCAGCCCCAGCATTTT.

The V and J genes are TRBV7-8 and TRBJ2-1; tentative D call: TRBD1 (5 bases). In germline, CDR1 is SGHVS, CDR2 FQNEAQ. This CDR3 is built from 15 residues. Between the trimmed V and J ends, which lost 1 base and 6 bases, there was a span of 13 bases. CDR3 protein: CASSLGQLGPNEQFF. The CDR3 region has the DNA TGTGCCAGCAGCTTAGGACAGTTGGGCCCCAATGAGCAGTTCTTC.

The rearrangement links TRBV27 to TRBJ2-1; TRBD2 is a possible D gene (7 bases). The CDR3 sequence is 14 residues long. The germline V gene encodes CDR1 MNHEY and CDR2 SMNVEV (reference sequence). V shed 6 bases and J shed 5 bases, with 14 bases lying between them. The CDR3 spells CASRKGGVNNEQFF. The CDR3 DNA reads TGTGCCAGCAGAAAGGGGGGGGTTAACAATGAGCAGTTCTTC.

This clone was detected only a few times. The genes are TRBV4-2 and TRBJ1-5; tentatively, D is TRBD1 (5 bases). Trimming cost V 1 base and J 2 bases, with 9 bases left between them. The CDR3 is 15 residues long. CDR1 is LGHNA and CDR2 is YNFKEQ in the germline V gene. CDR3 residues: CASSQVGGGNQPQHF. Written as DNA, the CDR3 is TGTGCCAGCAGCCAAGTCGGAGGGGGCAATCAGCCCCAGCATTTT.

The rearrangement joins TRBV29-1 to TRBJ2-1; 13 bases agree with TRBD2. The V gene's germline CDR1 is SQVTM and CDR2 ANQGSEA. This CDR3 contains 16 residues. V trimming: 6 bases; J trimming: 4 bases; junction bases outside the gene matches: 9. This CDR3 is CSVLTGLAGIYNEQFF. In nucleotides, the CDR3 is TGCAGCGTACTGACGGGACTAGCGGGGATATACAATGAGCAGTTCTTC.

V and J are TRBV7-2 and TRBJ1-4; 10 nucleotides agree with TRBD1. The length of the CDR3 is 14 residues. Germline V gene data show CDR1 as SGHTA and CDR2 as FQGNSA. With V trimmed by 5 bases and J by 7 bases, 4 bases remained unmatched. The CDR3 is CASSRDRGGEKLFF. CDR3 nucleotide sequence: TGTGCCAGCAGCAGGGACAGGGGAGGTGAAAAACTGTTTTTT.

The chain joins TRBV5-1 to TRBJ2-7; TRBD2 matches at 10 bases. The CDR3 contains 16 residues. The V segment lost 0 bases and the J segment 7 bases; nucleotides outside the gene matches: 10. CDR1 is SGHRS, CDR2 YFSETQ, per germline. The CDR3 sequence: CASSLVASGRGGEQYF. Here the CDR3 DNA reads TGCGCCAGCAGCTTGGTGGCTAGCGGGAGAGGTGGTGAGCAGTACTTC.

The CDR3 sequence is CASSLADWETQYF. In nucleotides, the CDR3 is TGTGCCAGCAGCTTAGCGGACTGGGAGACCCAGTACTTC. The rearrangement uses TRBV7-2 and TRBJ2-5; possible D gene TRBD2, 5 bases. Germline-derived CDR1 and CDR2 are SGHTA and FQGNSA. The CDR3 length is 13 residues. The V gene lost 0 bases and the J gene lost 5 bases, with 7 bases spanning the gap.

V gene TRBV19 combines with J gene TRBJ2-6; D gene ambiguous. This CDR3 comprises 18 residues. CDR1 LNHDA and CDR2 SQIVND come from the germline V gene (reference sequence). V shed 0 bases and J shed 1 base, with 13 bases lying between them. CDR3 amino acids: CASSIDHGYGSGANVLTF. The CDR3 DNA is TGTGCCAGTAGTATAGATCACGGTTACGGTTCTGGGGCCAACGTCCTGACTTTC.

This clone was counted only a few times. The chain combines TRBV11-3 with TRBJ2-2, with D uncertain. From germline, CDR1 is SGHNT and CDR2 YENEEA. The ends were cut back, 4 bases at V and 1 base at J, with 7 bases in the middle. This CDR3 is built from 14 residues. CDR3: CASSSNWNTGELFF. The DNA of the CDR3 is TGTGCCAGCAGCTCCAACTGGAACACCGGGGAGCTGTTTTTT.

The genes are TRBV5-1 and TRBJ2-5; 9 nucleotides align to TRBD1. The CDR3 loop spans 14 amino acids. With V trimmed by 4 bases and J by 5 bases, 6 bases remained unmatched. Germline V gene sequence: CDR1 SGHRS, CDR2 YFSETQ. The CDR3 DNA follows: TGCGCCAGCAGCAAAACAGGGGGCGGGGAGACCCAGTACTTC. Protein sequence: CASSKTGGGETQYF.

The rearrangement uses TRBV15 and TRBJ1-4, with a possible D match to TRBD1 (6 bases). Germline CDR1 and CDR2: LNHNV and YYDKDF (reference sequence). CDR3 size: 15 residues. Trimming took off 0 bases at V and 2 bases at J, with 7 bases between the two ends. CDR3 amino acids: CATSREGATNEKLFF. The DNA for the CDR3 is TGTGCCACCAGCAGAGAGGGGGCTACTAATGAAAAACTGTTTTTT.

The table lists this clone with a few counts. J is TRBJ1-1 and V is TRBV30; D ambiguous. V dropped 7 bases and J dropped 4 bases, with 10 bases sitting between them. Germline V CDR1 and CDR2: GTSNPN, SVGIG (reference sequence). This CDR3 spans 11 amino acids. CDR3 nucleotide sequence: TGTGCCTCGGGTCGGAGCACTGAAGCTTTCTTT. It is translated as CASGRSTEAFF.

J is TRBJ2-1 and V is TRBV19; 11 positions agree with TRBD2. The germline V gene has CDR1 LNHDA and CDR2 SQIVND (reference sequence). The CDR3 is 15 amino acids. J lost 4 bases, V lost 11 bases, and 10 bases had no gene match. CDR3: CAGLIAGGPYNEQFF. CDR3 DNA: TGTGCCGGGCTAATAGCGGGAGGGCCGTACAATGAGCAGTTCTTC.